This T cell receptor (beta chain) was recovered during a study of T cell repertoires in cytomegalovirus infection. Study-level background: Matching HLA type and CMV infection were both indicated by public TCR beta signatures. Study findings and constraints: HLA-C-restricted CMV-specific TCR beta clonotypes were dominant in the ex vivo response. Adding up the frequency of public TCR beta families identified people who carried CMV plus the relevant HLA.

MiXCR was run by TCRdb on the reads, yielding one entry per CDR3 protein. The sample comprises 100,000 or so distinct CDR3 sequences, 20% to 30% of which are singletons, and 39% rests with the top ten. The CDR3 runs to 14 residues. Trimming removed 1 base from V and 4 bases from J, with 10 bases in between. Germline-derived CDR1 and CDR2 are MNHEY and SMNVEV (reference sequence). This clonotype was seen only a few times. What it recognizes is unknown. The chain is built from TRBV27 and TRBJ1-1; maybe TRBD1 (5 bases). The origin of this receptor is a human donor in good health (CMV status not recorded). Some clones in this sample may be carry-over from other donors' samples. The sample taken for sequencing was CD8+ T cells from PBMCs. The CDR3, as DNA: TGTGCCAGCAGTTTATGGGGGGGAGGCACTGAAGCTTTCTTT. Translated: CASSLWGGGTEAFF.